The 25 T cell receptor beta chains in this list originate from one sample, sequenced in a study of long-term antiretroviral therapy in people with HIV. Researchers report immunoSEQ v3.0 was run at survey level. Data came from immunoSEQ multiplex PCR; TCRdb stores just in-frame clones and leaves some out. The data hold about 24,000 clones, with about 86% observed a single time. The sequenced sample was unsorted PBMCs, obtained at the start of antiretroviral therapy, before treatment. These receptors originate from a young woman with HIV.

This chain links TRBV28 with TRBJ2-7; 8 nucleotides line up with TRBD2. V was pared by 6 bases and J by 6 bases, with 7 bases of the junction left unmatched. Germline CDR1 is MDHEN and CDR2 is SYDVKM. The CDR3 covers 13 residues. CDR3 region: CASRDQREREQYF. The CDR3, as DNA: TGTGCCAGCAGGGACCAGCGGGAGCGCGAGCAGTACTTC. Filled out from reference TRBV28 and TRBJ2-7, the complete variable domain reads DVKVTQSSRYLVKRTGEKVFLECVQDMDHENMFWYRQDPGLGLRLIYFSYDVKMKEKGDIPEGYSVSREKKERFSLILESASTNQTSMYLCASRDQREREQYFGPGTRLTVT.

CDR3 residues: CASSIRPSPNYNEQFF. In DNA form, the CDR3 reads TGTGCCAGCAGCATACGTCCCTCTCCGAATTACAATGAGCAGTTCTTC. The chain uses TRBV11-2 and TRBJ2-1; D uncertain. CDR1 is SGHAT, CDR2 FQNNGV, per germline. V lost 5 bases and J lost 4, with 18 bases in between. The CDR3 is 16 amino acids. Full variable domain (rest looked up from reference TRBV11-2 and TRBJ2-1): EAGVAQSPRYKIIEKRQSVAFWCNPISGHATLYWYQQILGQGPKLLIQFQNNGVVDDSQLPKDRFSAERLKGVDSTLKIQPAKLEDSAVYLCASSIRPSPNYNEQFFGPGTRLTVL.

The chain uses TRBV7-9 and TRBJ2-7; D unclear. Trimming took 5 bases from V and 3 from J, leaving 14 bases between them. The germline CDR1 and CDR2 sequences are SEHNR and FQNEAQ (reference sequence). The CDR3 is 14 residues long. The CDR3 region has the DNA TGTGCCAGCAGCACCCGGACGGCTAACTACGAGCAGTACTTC. Protein product: CASSTRTANYEQYF.

V is TRBV4-3 and J is TRBJ1-2; no reliable D call. The CDR3 runs to 11 residues. V was trimmed by 5 bases and J by 6 bases, leaving 7 bases between them. CDR1 LGHNA and CDR2 YSLEER come from the germline V gene. CDR3 residues: CASSAADGYTF. The CDR3 DNA follows: TGCGCCAGCAGCGCCGCTGATGGCTACACCTTC.

This clone was detected only once. V and J are TRBV4-2 and TRBJ2-5, with D perhaps TRBD2 (6 bases). Looked up from germline, CDR1 is LGHNA and CDR2 is YNFKEQ. The CDR3 totals 15 residues. The V gene lost 0 bases and the J gene lost 4 bases, with 12 bases spanning the gap. The CDR3 DNA follows: TGTGCCAGCAGCCAAGATCTAAACGGGGGAGAGACCCAGTACTTC. It encodes CASSQDLNGGETQYF.

The chain is built from TRBV7-9 and TRBJ2-7; D is unresolved. Trimming removed 2 bases from V and 2 bases from J, with 10 bases in between. The CDR3 is 14 residues long. The germline CDR1 and CDR2 sequences are SEHNR and FQNEAQ (reference sequence). The CDR3 loop is CASSLTGITYEQYF. The CDR3 nucleotides are TGTGCCAGCAGCTTAACTGGTATTACCTACGAGCAGTACTTC.

This chain connects TRBV6-5 to TRBJ2-1; 7 bases are a match to TRBD1. CDR1 is MNHEY and CDR2 is SVGAGI in the germline V gene. J was trimmed by 9 bases and V by 6 bases; bases with no gene match: 5. This CDR3 contains 12 residues. Written as DNA, the CDR3 is TGTGCCAGCAGGACAGGGTTAGGTGAGCAGTTCTTC. The encoded protein is CASRTGLGEQFF.

This chain links TRBV5-4 with TRBJ2-3, with no clear D. The CDR3 runs 14 residues. Trimming pared 1 base from V and 3 bases from J, leaving 9 bases between. Germline lookup yields CDR1 SGHNT and CDR2 YYREEE (reference sequence). The chain's CDR3 is CASSLLSFTDTQYF. The CDR3 DNA reads as TGTGCCAGCAGCTTGCTTAGCTTTACAGATACGCAGTATTTT.

This sequence joins TRBV6-6 and TRBJ1-1, with a possible D match to TRBD1 (5 bases). The CDR3 is 12 residues long. The ends were cut back, 4 bases at V and 5 bases at J, with 8 bases in the middle. The germline V gene encodes CDR1 MNHNY and CDR2 SVGAGI (reference sequence). The CDR3 DNA reads TGTGCCAGCAGTTTGGGGGAAACTGAAGCTTTCTTT. Encoded protein: CASSLGETEAFF.

The chain joins TRBV18 to TRBJ2-5; 8 bases fit TRBD2. Germline V gene lookup returns CDR1 KGHSH and CDR2 LQKENI. J was trimmed by 4 bases and V by 1 base; bases with no gene match: 8. This CDR3 comprises 16 residues. CDR3 bases: TGTGCCAGCTCACCACTTCGCAGCGGGGGAAGAGAGACCCAGTACTTC. It codes for CASSPLRSGGRETQYF.

This clone was counted between two and nine times. The J gene is TRBJ1-2, the V gene TRBV7-9, with D hard to call. V was pared by 4 bases and J by 5 bases, with 17 bases between. The CDR3 runs 15 residues. The germline V gene has CDR1 SEHNR and CDR2 FQNEAQ (reference sequence). CDR3 in DNA: TGTGCCAGCAGCTCCCCATCATTCGGGGATTATGGCTACACCTTC. It specifies CASSSPSFGDYGYTF.

As DNA, the CDR3 is TGTGCCATCAGTGAATCTGGGCCTTTCACCGGGGAGCTGTTTTTT. It is translated as CAISESGPFTGELFF. This chain connects TRBV10-3 to TRBJ2-2; D not resolved. The CDR3 is 15 amino acids. The ends were cut back, 3 bases at V and 4 bases at J, with 12 bases in the middle. Germline CDR1 is ENHRY and CDR2 is SYGVKD.

This chain uses TRBV7-2 with TRBJ1-5; D ambiguous. Germline V gene sequence: CDR1 SGHTA, CDR2 FQGNSA. CDR3 size: 13 residues. The germline V and J ends were trimmed by 1 base and 2 bases, with 3 bases remaining between them. The CDR3, as DNA: TGTGCCAGCAGCTTAGGGCGCAATCAGCCCCAGCATTTT. Translating it yields CASSLGRNQPQHF. Full variable domain (outside the CDR3, taken from reference TRBV7-2 and TRBJ1-5): GAGVSQSPSNKVTEKGKDVELRCDPISGHTALYWYRQSLGQGLEFLIYFQGNSAPDKSGLPSDRFSAERTGGSVSTLTIQRTQQEDSAVYLCASSLGRNQPQHFGDGTRLSIL.

The chain employs TRBV6-5 and TRBJ2-7; no definite D call. Germline V gene sequence: CDR1 MNHEY, CDR2 SVGAGI. The CDR3 spans 14 residues. V gave up 0 bases and J gave up 4 bases, with 10 bases separating them. The CDR3 bases are TGTGCCAGCAGTTACTCGATGGCGTCTTACGAGCAGTACTTC. This encodes CASSYSMASYEQYF.

The V call is TRBV7-2, the J call TRBJ2-7; TRBD2 is a possible D gene (5 bases). Germline CDR1 SGHTA, CDR2 FQGNSA. This CDR3 has 15 amino acids. Trimming took 5 bases from V and 6 from J, leaving 20 bases between them. CDR3 DNA: TGTGCCAGCAGCCCCCAAGTGGACGAACGGGGCGAGCAGTACTTC. Translated, it gives CASSPQVDERGEQYF. The variable domain in full, with the rest retrieved from reference TRBV7-2 and TRBJ2-7, is GAGVSQSPSNKVTEKGKDVELRCDPISGHTALYWYRQSLGQGLEFLIYFQGNSAPDKSGLPSDRFSAERTGGSVSTLTIQRTQQEDSAVYLCASSPQVDERGEQYFGPGTRLTVT.

Regarding this clone: The germline gene is not matched at one end of the junction; a read error may be the cause. The gene calls are TRBV25-1 and TRBJ2-2; no clear D gene. Per germline, CDR1 MGHDK and CDR2 SYGVNS. The CDR3 is made up of 12 amino acids. CDR3 coding DNA: TGTGCCAGCACCCCGAACGCCGGGGAGCTGTTTTTT. Translation: CASTPNAGELFF.

This clone was counted only a few times. The V call is TRBV10-2, the J call TRBJ2-7, with D possibly TRBD1 on 7 matching bases. Deletions cut 8 bases from V and 2 bases from J, with 13 bases between. This CDR3 region has 13 residues. Germline loops: CDR1 WSHSY, CDR2 SAAADI. In nucleotides, the CDR3 is TGCGCCAGCGGAGGGACAGCCCCCTACGAGCAGTACTTC. Protein sequence: CASGGTAPYEQYF.

Remarks on this clone: The sample contains more than one DNA sequence encoding this CDR3. This chain joins TRBV30 and TRBJ2-7, with no clear D. The V end lost 0 bases, the J end lost 0 bases, and 6 bases lay between the germline ends. In germline, CDR1 is GTSNPN, CDR2 SVGIG (reference sequence). This CDR3 comprises 13 residues. For the CDR3, the DNA is TGTGCCTGGAGTGTAAGCATCTCCTACGAGCAGTACTTC. It yields the protein CAWSVSISYEQYF. Based on the CDR3 plus reference TRBV30 and TRBJ2-7, the full variable domain is SQTIHQWPATLVQPVGSPLSLECTVEGTSNPNLYWYRQAAGRGLQLLFYSVGIGQISSEVPQNLSASRPQDRQFILSSKKLLLSDSGFYLCAWSVSISYEQYFGPGTRLTVT.

By its share, this clone is medium-sized. The chain combines TRBV21-1 with TRBJ1-2; the table's D call, TRBD1, has no DNA check behind it. TRBV21-1 is a recognized pseudogene. There are 15 residues in the CDR3. CDR3 sequence (DNA): TGTGCCAGCACCAAAGGGACAGGGGTTCACTATGGCTACACCTTC. Translation gives CASTKGTGVHYGYTF.

The rearrangement joins TRBV7-9 to TRBJ1-4, with D possibly TRBD1 on 6 matching bases. Germline CDR1 reads SEHNR; CDR2 reads FQNEAQ (reference sequence). CDR3 length equals 15 residues. The V end lost 1 base, the J end lost 5 bases, and 11 bases lay between the germline ends. Here the CDR3 DNA reads TGTGCCAGCAGCTTAGGGACAGTCAGGAATGAAAAACTGTTTTTT. Translating gives CASSLGTVRNEKLFF.

This clone showed up just a few times. V gene TRBV7-9 combines with J gene TRBJ1-2; 7 bases match TRBD1. Germline CDR1 reads SEHNR; CDR2 reads FQNEAQ (reference sequence). The CDR3 has 17 amino acids. The V segment lost 2 bases and the J segment 3 bases; nucleotides outside the gene matches: 12. In DNA, the CDR3 is TGTGCCAGCAGCTTAACTGGCAGGGGGGGTGCGGACTATGGCTACACCTTC. Its translation: CASSLTGRGGADYGYTF.

This chain links TRBV2 with TRBJ2-3; unclear D gene. The CDR3 is made up of 13 amino acids. Germline V lookup: CDR1 SNHLY, CDR2 FYNNEI. V was clipped by 4 bases and J by 2 bases, with 7 bases between them. The CDR3 protein is CASSVAFTDTQYF. The CDR3 nucleotides are TGTGCCAGCAGTGTGGCATTCACAGATACGCAGTATTTT.

The V gene is TRBV16, the J gene TRBJ1-1; no definite D call. Germline values: CDR1 KGHSY, CDR2 FQNENV. The V end was cut by 4 bases, the J end by 11 bases, with 17 bases between. This CDR3 spans 13 amino acids. This chain's CDR3 is CASSPTRRAGAFF. Here the CDR3 DNA reads TGTGCCAGCAGCCCGACCCGCCGGGCCGGGGCTTTCTTT.

The chain is built from TRBV28 and TRBJ2-7, with D tentatively TRBD1 (5 bases). The CDR3 length is 15 residues. V lost 4 bases and J lost 5, with 18 bases in between. Germline lookup yields CDR1 MDHEN and CDR2 SYDVKM. CDR3 sequence (DNA): TGTGCCAGCAGTTCCCCTCCTGAAGGGGCCGACGAGCAGTACTTC. Protein product: CASSSPPEGADEQYF.

The chain couples TRBV10-2 to TRBJ2-5; maybe TRBD2 (6 bases). The V end was cut by 2 bases, the J end by 1 base, with 14 bases between. Germline-derived CDR1 and CDR2 are WSHSY and SAAADI. The CDR3 runs 16 residues. Written as DNA, the CDR3 is TGCGCCAGCAGTGAGGGGATTGGGGGAGGCCAAGAGACCCAGTACTTC. Encoded protein: CASSEGIGGGQETQYF.